A single sample is the source of the 23 T cell receptor beta chains below, sequenced in a study of a mutant IDH1 vaccine in newly diagnosed glioma. The data were produced by immunoSEQ multiplex PCR, yet TCRdb's version contains in-frame clones alone and is incomplete. The top ten clones hold nearly 20% of a sample with 50,000 to 65,000 clones, about four fifths of them seen once. Time point noted: baseline, week 1 (first vaccination visit). Noted treatment: pre-vaccination baseline after standard-of-care therapy. Source: PBMCs, taken from a glioma patient treated with radiotherapy, temozolomide or both. Source of these receptors: a young man with glioma.

This clone was seen once. J is TRBJ1-2 and V is TRBV2; weak D call: TRBD1 (5 bases). Trimming cost V 3 bases and J 0 bases, with 11 bases left between them. The CDR3 length is 15 residues. Germline loops: CDR1 SNHLY, CDR2 FYNNEI. CDR3 protein: CASSERTGPNYGYTF. CDR3 DNA sequence: TGTGCCAGCAGTGAGAGAACAGGCCCTAACTATGGCTACACCTTC.

The CDR3 DNA is TGTGCCAGCAGTTACTCTGGAACAGTAGGGAACACTGAAGCTTTCTTT. It encodes CASSYSGTVGNTEAFF. V gene TRBV6-5 combines with J gene TRBJ1-1; D call uncertain. V was shortened by 0 bases and J by 1 base, with 12 bases between the two germline ends. The CDR3 loop spans 16 amino acids. The V gene's germline CDR1 is MNHEY and CDR2 SVGAGI.

The chain is built from TRBV7-9 and TRBJ1-2; D is ambiguous. The germline V and J ends were trimmed by 3 bases and 8 bases, with 13 bases remaining between them. Germline lookup yields CDR1 SEHNR and CDR2 FQNEAQ (reference sequence). The CDR3 loop spans 13 amino acids. The chain's CDR3 is CASSFTSPEGYTF. The CDR3 region has the DNA TGTGCCAGCAGCTTTACGAGTCCGGAGGGCTACACCTTC.

This clone turned up a few times. J is TRBJ1-3 and V is TRBV7-2; a weak D match, TRBD1 (5 bases). Trimming took off 3 bases at V and 3 bases at J, with 21 bases between the two ends. This CDR3 comprises 18 residues. The germline gives CDR1 SGHTA, CDR2 FQGNSA. CDR3 sequence: CASSLRSATASGGNTIYF. The CDR3, as DNA: TGTGCCAGCAGCTTGAGGTCCGCGACAGCCTCTGGTGGAAACACCATATATTTT. Looking up the rest from reference TRBV7-2 and TRBJ1-3 gives the full variable domain: GAGVSQSPSNKVTEKGKDVELRCDPISGHTALYWYRQSLGQGLEFLIYFQGNSAPDKSGLPSDRFSAERTGGSVSTLTIQRTQQEDSAVYLCASSLRSATASGGNTIYFGEGSWLTVV.

The chain links TRBV4-1 to TRBJ2-5; the D call may be TRBD1 or TRBD2 (5 bases each). Germline lookup yields CDR1 MGHRA and CDR2 YSYEKL. V was pared by 0 bases and J by 12 bases, with 14 bases between. This CDR3 contains 13 residues. In DNA, the CDR3 is TGCGCCAGCAGCCAAGATGGGGGACCAGGGAAGTACTTC. Translation: CASSQDGGPGKYF.

The rearrangement links TRBV6-5 to TRBJ2-2; tentatively, D is TRBD1 or TRBD2 (5 bases each). The V end lost 6 bases, the J end lost 8 bases, and 13 bases lay between the germline ends. Germline V gene sequence: CDR1 MNHEY, CDR2 SVGAGI. CDR3 size: 13 residues. CDR3 coding DNA: TGTGCCAGCAGACCCCTCGGGGCTGGGGAGCTGTTTTTT. It yields the protein CASRPLGAGELFF.

The chain has TRBV5-1 and TRBJ1-1; 9 nucleotides line up with TRBD1. Germline loops: CDR1 SGHRS, CDR2 YFSETQ. This CDR3 has 18 residues. The trim removed 2 bases at V and 0 bases at J, leaving 11 bases unmatched. CDR3 DNA sequence: TGCGCCAGCAGCTTACTACAGGGGGCCCTAAGACTGAACACTGAAGCTTTCTTT. Translation gives CASSLLQGALRLNTEAFF.

The chain recombines TRBV5-1 with TRBJ2-7, with 8 positions matching TRBD2. The CDR3 runs to 15 residues. Germline lookup yields CDR1 SGHRS and CDR2 YFSETQ. The junction had 12 bases not matched to a gene; V was cut back by 4 bases and J by 6 bases. The CDR3 protein is CASSPTSGLPGEQYF. CDR3 coding DNA: TGCGCCAGCAGCCCAACTAGCGGACTGCCCGGCGAGCAGTACTTC.

This clone appeared a few times. This chain joins TRBV2 and TRBJ1-1; D gene uncertain. CDR1 and CDR2 (germline): SNHLY, FYNNEI. This CDR3 contains 15 residues. V was shortened by 2 bases and J by 0 bases, with 10 bases between the two germline ends. CDR3 bases: TGTGCCAGCAGTGAATTTGGCGTGGTGAACACTGAAGCTTTCTTT. Translated: CASSEFGVVNTEAFF.

The V gene is TRBV5-1, the J gene TRBJ2-2; TRBD1 is a possible D gene (5 bases). The length of the CDR3 is 17 residues. V dropped 5 bases and J dropped 1 base, with 18 bases sitting between them. Germline V gives CDR1 SGHRS, CDR2 YFSETQ. CDR3 in amino acids: CASRSQAWGVNTGELFF. As DNA, the CDR3 is TGCGCCAGCAGGTCACAGGCATGGGGTGTGAACACCGGGGAGCTGTTTTTT.

V and J are TRBV6-6 and TRBJ1-2; D uncertain. Between the trimmed V and J ends, which lost 0 bases and 2 bases, there was a span of 7 bases. Germline values: CDR1 MNHNY, CDR2 SVGAGI (reference sequence). The CDR3 consists of 14 residues. The CDR3 DNA reads as TGTGCCAGCAGTTACTCACAGCAGAACTATGGCTACACCTTC. It translates to CASSYSQQNYGYTF.

The chain employs TRBV2 and TRBJ2-7; D not certain. The CDR3 loop spans 11 amino acids. CDR1 and CDR2 (germline): SNHLY, FYNNEI. With 6 bases removed from V and 3 bases from J, the gap between germline ends came to 6 bases. The CDR3 DNA reads as TGTGCCAGCAGGCCTGACTACGAGCAGTACTTC. This codes for CASRPDYEQYF. Full variable domain (remainder filled in from reference TRBV2 and TRBJ2-7): EPEVTQTPSHQVTQMGQEVILRCVPISNHLYFYWYRQILGQKVEFLVSFYNNEISEKSEIFDDQFSVERPDGSNFTLKIRSTKLEDSAMYFCASRPDYEQYFGPGTRLTVT.

The chain employs TRBV2 and TRBJ2-1; 9 nucleotides line up with TRBD1. V was clipped by 4 bases and J by 8 bases; unmatched bases: 9. This CDR3 comprises 15 residues. CDR1 is SNHLY, CDR2 FYNNEI, per germline. CDR3 region: CASSGARTGEDEQFF. CDR3 in DNA: TGTGCCAGCAGTGGGGCGAGGACAGGGGAAGATGAGCAGTTCTTC.

This chain links TRBV7-2 with TRBJ1-1; D unclear. CDR3 length: 12 amino acids. V was shortened by 5 bases and J by 11 bases, with 15 bases between the two germline ends. Germline V lookup: CDR1 SGHTA, CDR2 FQGNSA. The CDR3 DNA reads TGTGCCAGCAGCGACCCTGGTGGGTTTGCTTTCTTT. It translates to CASSDPGGFAFF.

The J gene is TRBJ1-2, the V gene TRBV7-2; D is ambiguous. Germline values: CDR1 SGHTA, CDR2 FQGNSA. V lost 7 bases to trimming and J lost 7 bases, with 13 bases between them. This CDR3 has 12 amino acids. CDR3 region: CASTRLRGGYTF. In DNA, the CDR3 is TGTGCCAGCACCCGATTACGGGGTGGCTACACCTTC.

The V and J genes are TRBV5-1 and TRBJ1-4; D not resolved. The ends were cut back, 0 bases at V and 8 bases at J, with 11 bases in the middle. This CDR3 is 14 amino acids long. The germline CDR1 and CDR2 sequences are SGHRS and YFSETQ. This chain's CDR3 is CASSLAGFREKLFF. DNA of the CDR3: TGCGCCAGCAGCTTGGCCGGTTTCCGGGAAAAACTGTTTTTT.

This chain uses TRBV2 with TRBJ1-1; maybe TRBD1 (5 bases). Germline CDR1 is SNHLY and CDR2 is FYNNEI. The CDR3 length is 18 residues. Trimming removed 6 bases from V and 3 bases from J, with 26 bases in between. CDR3 nucleotide sequence: TGTGCCAGCAGGGTCGGGGCGGGCAGCGGTAAAAGGCACACTGAAGCTTTCTTT. The encoded protein is CASRVGAGSGKRHTEAFF.

The gene calls are TRBV5-1 and TRBJ2-1; a weak D match, TRBD2 (6 bases). Germline CDR1 reads SGHRS; CDR2 reads YFSETQ. CDR3 length equals 14 residues. Trimming cost V 5 bases and J 6 bases, with 15 bases left between them. In DNA form, the CDR3 reads TGCGCCAGCAGGGACTACCAAGGTCGCAATGAGCAGTTCTTC. The encoded protein is CASRDYQGRNEQFF.

The chain couples TRBV28 to TRBJ1-5, with a weak D call TRBD1 (6 bases). Between the trimmed V and J ends, which lost 2 bases and 7 bases, there was a span of 15 bases. The CDR3 runs 15 residues. Germline values: CDR1 MDHEN, CDR2 SYDVKM. The CDR3 DNA reads TGTGCCAGCAGTTTAGTAGTAGGGGGGGGACAGCCCCAGCATTTT. Its protein product is CASSLVVGGGQPQHF. The variable domain in full, with the rest retrieved from reference TRBV28 and TRBJ1-5, is DVKVTQSSRYLVKRTGEKVFLECVQDMDHENMFWYRQDPGLGLRLIYFSYDVKMKEKGDIPEGYSVSREKKERFSLILESASTNQTSMYLCASSLVVGGGQPQHFGDGTRLSIL.

By sample share, this clone is medium-sized (0.01 to 0.1%). The V gene is TRBV4-3, the J gene TRBJ2-7; D possibly corresponds to TRBD2 (5 bases). V lost 0 bases to trimming and J lost 7 bases, with 10 bases between them. Per the germline V gene, CDR1 is LGHNA and CDR2 is YSLEER. This CDR3 spans 13 amino acids. The CDR3 sequence is CASSQDGGMEQYF. For the CDR3, the DNA is TGCGCCAGCAGCCAAGATGGAGGAATGGAGCAGTACTTC.

This clone was detected a few times. The CDR3 region is CAWTWDSLNTEAFF. As DNA, the CDR3 is TGTGCCTGGACTTGGGACAGTTTGAACACTGAAGCTTTCTTT. The chain is built from TRBV30 and TRBJ1-1; 7 bases match TRBD1. V was clipped by 4 bases and J by 0 bases; unmatched bases: 5. The V gene's germline CDR1 is GTSNPN and CDR2 SVGIG (reference sequence). CDR3 length equals 14 residues.

The chain links TRBV5-5 to TRBJ2-3; the match to TRBD2 covers 10 bases. The CDR3 consists of 14 residues. Losses at the gene ends were 5 bases for V and 4 bases for J; bases not matched to a gene: 4. Germline CDR1 SGHKS, CDR2 YYEKEE (reference sequence). CDR3 sequence reads: CASSFSGGADTQYF. In DNA, the CDR3 is TGTGCCAGCAGTTTCAGCGGGGGGGCAGATACGCAGTATTTT.

The chain has TRBV7-2 and TRBJ1-6, with 8 nucleotides matching TRBD1. Per the germline V gene, CDR1 is SGHTA and CDR2 is FQGNSA. CDR3 length: 17 amino acids. V shed 2 bases, J shed 7 bases, and the junction held 10 bases outside the gene matches. The CDR3 here is CASSLFPDRGPNSPLHF. The DNA of the CDR3 is TGTGCCAGCAGCTTATTCCCCGACAGGGGCCCGAATTCACCCCTCCACTTT.